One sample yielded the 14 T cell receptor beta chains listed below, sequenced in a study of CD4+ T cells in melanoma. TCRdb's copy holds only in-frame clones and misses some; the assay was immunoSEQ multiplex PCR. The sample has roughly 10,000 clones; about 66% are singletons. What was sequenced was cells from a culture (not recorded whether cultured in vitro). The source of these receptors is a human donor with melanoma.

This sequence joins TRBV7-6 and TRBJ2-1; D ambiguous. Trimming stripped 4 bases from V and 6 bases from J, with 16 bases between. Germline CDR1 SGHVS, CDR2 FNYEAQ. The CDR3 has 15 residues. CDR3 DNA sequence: TGTGCCAGCAGCTCACTCTCTCTAAGCTCCAATGAGCAGTTCTTC. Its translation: CASSSLSLSSNEQFF.

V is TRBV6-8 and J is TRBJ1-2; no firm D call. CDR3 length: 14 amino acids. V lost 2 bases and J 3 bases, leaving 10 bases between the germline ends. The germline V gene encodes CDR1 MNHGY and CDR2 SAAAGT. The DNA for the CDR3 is TGTGCCAGCAGTTACGGCCAGATTCACTATGGCTACACCTTC. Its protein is CASSYGQIHYGYTF.

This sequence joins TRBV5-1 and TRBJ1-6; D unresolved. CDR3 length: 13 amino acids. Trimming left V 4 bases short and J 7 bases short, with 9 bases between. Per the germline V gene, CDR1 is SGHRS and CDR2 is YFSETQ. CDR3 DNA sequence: TGCGCCAGCAGCCGGGATTCGAATTCACCCCTCCACTTT. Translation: CASSRDSNSPLHF.

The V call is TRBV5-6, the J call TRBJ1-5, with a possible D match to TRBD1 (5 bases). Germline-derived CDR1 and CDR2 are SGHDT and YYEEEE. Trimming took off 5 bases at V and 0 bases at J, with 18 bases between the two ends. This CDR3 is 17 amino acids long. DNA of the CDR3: TGTGCCAGCAGTTATATGATTGGGGGTTATAGCAATCAGCCCCAGCATTTT. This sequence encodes CASSYMIGGYSNQPQHF.

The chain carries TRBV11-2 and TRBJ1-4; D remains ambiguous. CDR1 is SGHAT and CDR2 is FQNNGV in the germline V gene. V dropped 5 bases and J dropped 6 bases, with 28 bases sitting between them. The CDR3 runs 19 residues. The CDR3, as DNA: TGTGCCAGCAGCCGAAACTCCCAATTAAGACGGTCGTGGGATGAAAAACTGTTTTTT. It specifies CASSRNSQLRRSWDEKLFF.

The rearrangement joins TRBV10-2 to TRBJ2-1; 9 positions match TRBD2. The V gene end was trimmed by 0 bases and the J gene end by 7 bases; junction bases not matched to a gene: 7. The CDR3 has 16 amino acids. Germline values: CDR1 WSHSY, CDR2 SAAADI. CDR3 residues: CASSESGLALKNEQFF. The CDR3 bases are TGCGCCAGCAGTGAGTCGGGACTAGCTTTAAAGAATGAGCAGTTCTTC.

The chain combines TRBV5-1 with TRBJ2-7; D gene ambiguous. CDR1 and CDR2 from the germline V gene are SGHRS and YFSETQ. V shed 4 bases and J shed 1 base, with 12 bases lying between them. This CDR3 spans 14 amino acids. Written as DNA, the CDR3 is TGCGCCAGCAGCAGGACCGAGAAGTCCTACGAGCAGTACTTC. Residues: CASSRTEKSYEQYF.

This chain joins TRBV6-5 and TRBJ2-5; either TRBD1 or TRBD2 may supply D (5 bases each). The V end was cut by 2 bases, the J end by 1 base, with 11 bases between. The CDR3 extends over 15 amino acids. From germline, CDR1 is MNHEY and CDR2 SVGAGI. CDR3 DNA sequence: TGTGCCAGCAGTTACGTCGGGACCCCCCAAGAGACCCAGTACTTC. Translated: CASSYVGTPQETQYF.

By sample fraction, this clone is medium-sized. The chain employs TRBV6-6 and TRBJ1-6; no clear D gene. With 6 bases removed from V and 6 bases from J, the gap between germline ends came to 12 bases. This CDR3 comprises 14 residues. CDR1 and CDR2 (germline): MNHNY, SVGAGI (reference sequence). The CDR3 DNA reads TGTGCCAGCAGGAGTCGGACTCTTAATTCACCCCTCCACTTT. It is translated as CASRSRTLNSPLHF.

The CDR3, as DNA: TGTGCCAGCAGCTCCTCGCGATGGGGGCGGGAGACCCAGTACTTC. Its translation is CASSSSRWGRETQYF. The chain carries TRBV7-9 and TRBJ2-5; a weak D match, TRBD1 (6 bases). The CDR3 runs 15 residues. Per the germline V gene, CDR1 is SEHNR and CDR2 is FQNEAQ (reference sequence). Trimming cost V 4 bases and J 5 bases, with 17 bases left between them. Using reference TRBV7-9 and TRBJ2-5 for the parts outside the CDR3, the full variable domain is DTGVSQNPRHKITKRGQNVTFRCDPISEHNRLYWYRQTLGQGPEFLTYFQNEAQLEKSRLLSDRFSAERPKGSFSTLEIQRTEQGDSAMYLCASSSSRWGRETQYFGPGTRLLVL.

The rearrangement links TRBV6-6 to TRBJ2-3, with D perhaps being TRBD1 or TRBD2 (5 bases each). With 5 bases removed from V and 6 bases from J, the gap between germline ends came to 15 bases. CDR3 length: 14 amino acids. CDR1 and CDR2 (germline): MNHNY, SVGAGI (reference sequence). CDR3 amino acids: CASSRAWDHDTQYF. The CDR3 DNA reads TGTGCCAGCAGTAGGGCCTGGGACCACGATACGCAGTATTTT.

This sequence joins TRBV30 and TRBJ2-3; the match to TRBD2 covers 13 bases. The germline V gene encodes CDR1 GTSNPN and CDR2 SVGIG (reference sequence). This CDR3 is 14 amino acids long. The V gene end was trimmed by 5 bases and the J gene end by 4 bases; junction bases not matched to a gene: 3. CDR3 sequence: CAWRLAGGSDTQYF. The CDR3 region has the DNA TGTGCCTGGCGACTAGCGGGGGGATCAGATACGCAGTATTTT.

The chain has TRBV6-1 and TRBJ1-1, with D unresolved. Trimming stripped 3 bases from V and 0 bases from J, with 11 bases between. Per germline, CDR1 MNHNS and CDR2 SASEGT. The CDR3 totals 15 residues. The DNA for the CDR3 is TGTGCCAGCAGTGATCCCTTCGCGATGAACACTGAAGCTTTCTTT. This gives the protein CASSDPFAMNTEAFF.

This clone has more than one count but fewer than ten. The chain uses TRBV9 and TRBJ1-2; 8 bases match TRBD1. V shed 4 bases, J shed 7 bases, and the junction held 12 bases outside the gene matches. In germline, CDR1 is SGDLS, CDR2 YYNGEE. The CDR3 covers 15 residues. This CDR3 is CASSPGDRQSGGYTF. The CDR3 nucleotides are TGTGCCAGCAGCCCTGGGGACAGGCAGTCGGGTGGCTACACCTTC.